These 8 T cell receptor beta chains share one sample of origin, sequenced in a study of cytomegalovirus exposure and HLA in healthy donors. Generated by immunoSEQ multiplex PCR, the TCRdb table keeps only in-frame clones and is missing some. The repertoire holds 200,000 to 250,000 clones, with around nine tenths as singletons. The sequenced sample consisted of PBMCs. The origin of the receptors is a woman aged 18-29 years in good health and CMV-seropositive.

The chain combines TRBV10-2 with TRBJ1-1, with D perhaps TRBD1 (6 bases). CDR3 length: 15 amino acids. Trimming pared 6 bases from V and 0 bases from J, leaving 14 bases between. Germline values: CDR1 WSHSY, CDR2 SAAADI. The CDR3 region is CASRDPGQLNTEAFF. In DNA form, the CDR3 reads TGCGCCAGCAGGGATCCGGGACAACTGAACACTGAAGCTTTCTTT.

The J gene is TRBJ1-5, the V gene TRBV19; no clear D gene. V was trimmed by 0 bases and J by 7 bases, leaving 13 bases between them. CDR1 is LNHDA and CDR2 is SQIVND in the germline V gene (reference sequence). The CDR3 extends over 15 amino acids. The CDR3 protein is CASSIDRRGSQPQHF. Written as DNA, the CDR3 is TGTGCCAGTAGTATAGATCGAAGAGGGAGCCAGCCCCAGCATTTT.

The genes are TRBV6-1 and TRBJ2-1, with a tentative D call TRBD1 (6 bases). In germline, CDR1 is MNHNS, CDR2 SASEGT. Trimming cost V 7 bases and J 8 bases, with 18 bases left between them. This CDR3 has 14 amino acids. The CDR3 coding sequence is TGTGCCAGCATTTACCGCCGGGACAACGATGAGCAGTTCTTC. Its protein product is CASIYRRDNDEQFF.

This sequence joins TRBV7-6 and TRBJ1-4, with D possibly matching TRBD1 (5 bases). V was shortened by 5 bases and J by 5 bases, with 15 bases between the two germline ends. Germline-derived CDR1 and CDR2 are SGHVS and FNYEAQ. CDR3 length: 15 residues. CDR3 loop: CASSGAGTVNEKLFF. Here the CDR3 DNA reads TGTGCCAGCAGCGGCGCGGGGACGGTAAATGAAAAACTGTTTTTT. The full variable domain, rest sourced from reference TRBV7-6 and TRBJ1-4, is GAGVSQSPRYKVTKRGQDVALRCDPISGHVSLYWYRQALGQGPEFLTYFNYEAQQDKSGLPNDRFSAERPEGSISTLTIQRTEQRDSAMYRCASSGAGTVNEKLFFGSGTQLSVL.

This CDR3 reads CASSEGAGRITEAFF. In DNA form, the CDR3 reads TGTGCCAGCAGTGAAGGGGCGGGGCGGATCACTGAAGCTTTCTTT. The chain has TRBV2 and TRBJ1-1; D may be TRBD1 (5 bases). CDR1 and CDR2 from the germline V gene are SNHLY and FYNNEI. V was shortened by 1 base and J by 4 bases, with 13 bases between the two germline ends. This CDR3 is built from 15 residues.

V and J are TRBV4-1 and TRBJ2-7; 7 bases line up with TRBD1. Germline lookup yields CDR1 MGHRA and CDR2 YSYEKL. Germline trimming cut 1 base from V and 2 bases from J; bases unmatched to any gene: 11. CDR3 length equals 17 residues. CDR3 in DNA: TGCGCCAGCAGCCAAGCTGTCGTAGGGGGCGGCGCCTACGAGCAGTACTTC. This translates into CASSQAVVGGGAYEQYF.

The chain employs TRBV6-5 and TRBJ2-7; possibly TRBD2 for D (5 bases). Trimming took off 8 bases at V and 7 bases at J, with 15 bases between the two ends. Germline lookup yields CDR1 MNHEY and CDR2 SVGAGI. The CDR3 covers 12 residues. The CDR3 here is CASFGDPGEQYF. The CDR3 DNA reads as TGTGCCAGCTTCGGCGACCCGGGGGAGCAGTACTTC.

The chain recombines TRBV19 with TRBJ2-3; 7 bases are a match to TRBD2. The germline V gene has CDR1 LNHDA and CDR2 SQIVND (reference sequence). The CDR3 consists of 14 residues. J was trimmed by 8 bases and V by 6 bases; bases with no gene match: 11. The CDR3 region is CASRSRGDWGTQYF. The CDR3 coding sequence is TGTGCCAGTAGGTCACGGGGGGATTGGGGTACGCAGTATTTT.